The T cell receptor (beta chain) under discussion was sequenced for a study of cytomegalovirus exposure and HLA in healthy donors. In the study overall: The same platform was used for the 100 to 150 validation repertoires as for the approximately 630 first-cohort repertoires, as reported in a later analysis. Whole-study findings and limits: Published work reported that the classifier diagnosed cytomegalovirus status with high specificity and sensitivity. The listing of roughly 160 TCR beta chains classed them as cytomegalovirus-associated. CMV antigen specificity was confirmed in vitro for a few CMV-associated chains.

Profiled with immunoSEQ multiplex PCR; TCRdb holds only in-frame clones, not every one. This table has roughly 140,000 clones, 80% to 90% appearing once. The germline V gene encodes CDR1 DFQATT and CDR2 SNEGSKA (reference sequence). V dropped 6 bases and J dropped 3 bases, with 9 bases sitting between them. This CDR3 is 11 amino acids long. Note on this clone: Its target is unknown.

The chain links TRBV20-1 to TRBJ2-7; TRBD1 might be the D (5 bases). Specimen: PBMCs. The clonotype comes from a woman younger than 30 in good health and CMV-seropositive. This CDR3 is CSADSLYEQYF. The CDR3 DNA follows: TGCAGTGCCGACAGCCTCTACGAGCAGTACTTC.